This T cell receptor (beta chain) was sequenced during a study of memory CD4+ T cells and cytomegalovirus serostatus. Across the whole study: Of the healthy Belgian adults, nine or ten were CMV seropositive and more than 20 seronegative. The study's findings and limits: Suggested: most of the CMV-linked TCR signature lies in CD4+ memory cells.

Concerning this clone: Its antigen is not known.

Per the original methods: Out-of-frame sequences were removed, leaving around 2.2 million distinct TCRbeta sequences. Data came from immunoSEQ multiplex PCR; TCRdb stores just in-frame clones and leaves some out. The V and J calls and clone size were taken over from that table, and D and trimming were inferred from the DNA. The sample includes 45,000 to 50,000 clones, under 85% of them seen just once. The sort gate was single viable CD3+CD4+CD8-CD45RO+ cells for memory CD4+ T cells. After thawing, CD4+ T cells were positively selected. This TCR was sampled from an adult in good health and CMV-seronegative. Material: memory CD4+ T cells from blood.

CDR3 loop: CASSDKTQSSYGYTF. The CDR3 DNA is TGTGCCAGCAGTGACAAAACTCAAAGCAGCTATGGCTACACCTTC. The V and J genes are TRBV6-6 and TRBJ1-2; D remains unclear. The CDR3 totals 15 residues. V lost 5 bases to trimming and J lost 4 bases, with 17 bases between them. Germline-derived CDR1 and CDR2 are MNHNY and SVGAGI (reference sequence).